This TCR beta chain originates from a study of tumor-infiltrating lymphocytes in oesophageal squamous cell carcinoma (dated by TCRdb to about 2016). The library was built by means of PCR. The data were produced on an Illumina HiSeq 2000. TCRdb trimmed the raw reads at Q25, called clones with MiXCR and kept productive beta chains. Under each unique CDR3 protein, matching rows form one entry showing the most common genes and DNA. The sample table holds thousands of distinct CDR3 sequences, of which around 15% were seen once. Clones ranked in the top ten supply roughly 21% of the sample. Trimming removed 3 bases from V and 6 bases from J; the gene matches leave 0 bases unexplained. CDR1 is given as SGHDT and CDR2 as YYEEEE, both from the germline V gene. The CDR3 sequence holds 13 residues, the cysteine and phenylalanine included. Only CDR3 DNA remains: 39 bases, in frame from the first base. This clonotype was observed at least ten times. Its antigen remains undetermined. It has no much larger one-base neighbor in the sample; base qualities were not kept.

The TCR was taken from a male donor with esophageal squamous cell carcinoma. Sequencing was performed on esophageal tumor tissue. The chain was built from TRBV5-6 and TRBJ2-2; 9 middle bases align to TRBD1. CDR3 region: CASSWTGAGELFF. The sequenced DNA: TGTGCCAGCAGCTGGACAGGGGCCGGGGAGCTGTTTTTT.